The following is a T cell receptor beta chain sequence with its context. V lost 1 base and J lost 7, with 9 bases in between. Germline-derived CDR1 and CDR2 are SGHDT and YYEEEE. The CDR3 consists of 13 residues. Participants reported their clinical history, and cohort assignment relied on those reports. What the recovered Cohort 3 donors had was two negative PCRs, clearance, or symptom resolution. The sample is drawn from a study of blood T cell repertoires in COVID-19. Study overall: Sites across the United States, Italy and Spain contributed samples from acute and convalescent COVID-19.

The authors' processing: Estimated nucleated cell counts came from reference gene primer amplification. Only in-frame clones appear in the TCRdb table, and some are missing; sequencing was by immunoSEQ multiplex PCR. The V and J calls and clone size are taken from that table; D and trimming were inferred from the DNA. The sample comprises a few hundred thousand clones, roughly 90% of which are singletons, and 1.8% rests with the top ten. Material for sequencing was PBMCs or T cells enriched from blood (not recorded which). The chain recombines TRBV5-6 with TRBJ1-5; TRBD1 is a possible D gene (5 bases). The receptor was isolated from a woman aged 40-49 years who had recovered from COVID-19. The CDR3 DNA sequence: TGTGCCAGCAGCTTGAGCGGGGGACAGCCCCAGCATTTT. As protein: CASSLSGGQPQHF.